Listed below are T cell receptor beta chains from one sample, sequenced in a study of shared clonotypes between healthy human individuals. The protocol was immunoSEQ multiplex PCR, while the TCRdb copy is restricted to in-frame clones and leaves out a portion. The table has roughly 600,000 clones, roughly 98% seen once. The material sequenced was naive CD8+ T cells sorted from blood. Receptor source: a man aged 25 to 40 in good health. CDR3s include the opening cysteine and the closing phenylalanine or tryptophan. A D gene is named only where the DNA matches it firmly. Rows give clone size only sometimes, using once, few, many, or a class for an expanded clone.

v_call: TRBV19; clone_size: .; cdr3_length: 14; d_call: .; j_call: TRBJ1-5; cdr3_nt: TGTGCCAGTAGTATAGGTCAGGGTAATCAGCCCCAGCATTTT; cdr3_aa: CASSIGQGNQPQHF
v_call: TRBV7-6; clone_size: .; cdr3_length: 15; d_call: TRBD1; j_call: TRBJ2-2; cdr3_nt: TGTGCCAGCAGCTTAAGACAGGGGGACACCGGGGAGCTGTTTTTT; cdr3_aa: CASSLRQGDTGELFF
v_call: TRBV18; clone_size: .; cdr3_length: 16; d_call: TRBD1; j_call: TRBJ2-7; cdr3_nt: TGTGCCAGCTCGCCCGCAGACAGGGCCCCGACCTACGAGCAGTACTTC; cdr3_aa: CASSPADRAPTYEQYF
v_call: TRBV10-3; clone_size: .; cdr3_length: 12; d_call: .; j_call: TRBJ2-1; cdr3_nt: TGTGCCATCTGGACAGAAGGCAATGAGCAGTTCTTC; cdr3_aa: CAIWTEGNEQFF
v_call: TRBV6-6; clone_size: .; cdr3_length: 16; d_call: .; j_call: TRBJ1-2; cdr3_nt: TGTGCCAGCAGTTACTCGATGTCAGACAGGACCTATGGCTACACCTTC; cdr3_aa: CASSYSMSDRTYGYTF
v_call: TRBV7-9; clone_size: .; cdr3_length: 11; d_call: .; j_call: TRBJ2-1; cdr3_nt: TGTGCCAGCAGCTCTAGCAATGAGCAGTTCTTC; cdr3_aa: CASSSSNEQFF
v_call: TRBV10-2; clone_size: once; cdr3_length: 12; d_call: .; j_call: TRBJ2-7; cdr3_nt: TGCGCCAGCAGTGGGGGACTTCTGCAGCAGTACTTC; cdr3_aa: CASSGGLLQQYF
v_call: TRBV7-9; clone_size: .; cdr3_length: 14; d_call: TRBD2; j_call: TRBJ2-5; cdr3_nt: TGTGCCAGCAGCCTGGCGGGGGGACAAGAGACCCAGTACTTC; cdr3_aa: CASSLAGGQETQYF
v_call: TRBV6-1; clone_size: .; cdr3_length: 15; d_call: .; j_call: TRBJ1-4; cdr3_nt: TGTGCCAGCAGTGCGAGCCCCCTCGGAGGTGAAAAACTGTTTTTT; cdr3_aa: CASSASPLGGEKLFF
v_call: TRBV5-1; clone_size: once; cdr3_length: 14; d_call: TRBD1; j_call: TRBJ1-4; cdr3_nt: TGCGCCAGCAGCTTGGGTAGACAGGGAGAAAAACTGTTTTTT; cdr3_aa: CASSLGRQGEKLFF
v_call: TRBV11-2; clone_size: .; cdr3_length: 17; d_call: TRBD2; j_call: TRBJ2-3; cdr3_nt: TGTGCCAGCAGCTTAGATGGACTAGCGGCAAGCACAGATACGCAGTATTTT; cdr3_aa: CASSLDGLAASTDTQYF
v_call: TRBV7-8; clone_size: .; cdr3_length: 14; d_call: TRBD1; j_call: TRBJ2-2; cdr3_nt: TGTGCCAGCAGCGCCCGACAGGGTACCGGGGAGCTGTTTTTT; cdr3_aa: CASSARQGTGELFF
v_call: TRBV5-5; clone_size: few; cdr3_length: 13; d_call: .; j_call: TRBJ1-1; cdr3_nt: TGTGCCTCGAGGGGGGGCGGAGGCACTGAAGCTTTCTTT; cdr3_aa: CASRGGGGTEAFF
v_call: TRBV7-9; clone_size: .; cdr3_length: 13; d_call: .; j_call: TRBJ2-7; cdr3_nt: TGTGCCAGCAGCTTAGAACACGGCCACGAGCAGTACTTC; cdr3_aa: CASSLEHGHEQYF
v_call: TRBV7-2; clone_size: .; cdr3_length: 15; d_call: TRBD1; j_call: TRBJ2-7; cdr3_nt: TGTGCCAGCAGCGGTGGGACAGGGGGCCCCTACGAGCAGTACTTC; cdr3_aa: CASSGGTGGPYEQYF
v_call: TRBV28; clone_size: .; cdr3_length: 13; d_call: .; j_call: TRBJ1-2; cdr3_nt: TGTGCCAGCACCCTGGGGGGAAGCCATGGCTACACCTTC; cdr3_aa: CASTLGGSHGYTF
v_call: TRBV7-9; clone_size: .; cdr3_length: 12; d_call: .; j_call: TRBJ2-5; cdr3_nt: TGTGCCAGCAGCTTAGTTGCCGGGACCCAGTACTTC; cdr3_aa: CASSLVAGTQYF
v_call: TRBV28; clone_size: .; cdr3_length: 11; d_call: .; j_call: TRBJ2-1; cdr3_nt: TGTGCCAGCCTGCGAGGCGTTGAGCAGTTCTTC; cdr3_aa: CASLRGVEQFF
v_call: TRBV5-1; clone_size: .; cdr3_length: 15; d_call: TRBD2; j_call: TRBJ2-1; cdr3_nt: TGCGCCAGCAGCTTGGTAGCGGGGGGCCGCAATGAGCAGTTCTTC; cdr3_aa: CASSLVAGGRNEQFF
v_call: TRBV11-3; clone_size: .; cdr3_length: 17; d_call: TRBD2; j_call: TRBJ2-3; cdr3_nt: TGTGCCAGCAGCTCCCGGACTAGCGGGAGCCCCACAGATACGCAGTATTTT; cdr3_aa: CASSSRTSGSPTDTQYF
v_call: TRBV7-6; clone_size: .; cdr3_length: 16; d_call: .; j_call: TRBJ2-1; cdr3_nt: TGTGCCAGCAGCCCTAACTGGGACTCTTCCTACAATGAGCAGTTCTTC; cdr3_aa: CASSPNWDSSYNEQFF
v_call: TRBV5-1; clone_size: .; cdr3_length: 16; d_call: TRBD1; j_call: TRBJ1-4; cdr3_nt: TGCGCCAGCAGCGAGTACCCGGGACAGGCCAATGAAAAACTGTTTTTT; cdr3_aa: CASSEYPGQANEKLFF
v_call: TRBV7-8; clone_size: .; cdr3_length: 16; d_call: .; j_call: TRBJ2-7; cdr3_nt: TGTGCCAGCAGCTTTACGGAAGACCCGAGCTCCTACGAGCAGTACTTC; cdr3_aa: CASSFTEDPSSYEQYF
v_call: TRBV4-1; clone_size: .; cdr3_length: 18; d_call: .; j_call: TRBJ2-1; cdr3_nt: TGCGCCAGCAGCCAAGATCTGTTAAGCGTCAGCTCCTACAATGAGCAGTTCTTC; cdr3_aa: CASSQDLLSVSSYNEQFF
v_call: TRBV2; clone_size: .; cdr3_length: 11; d_call: .; j_call: TRBJ1-1; cdr3_nt: TGTGCCAGCATAGGTCACACTGAAGCTTTCTTT; cdr3_aa: CASIGHTEAFF
v_call: TRBV5-6; clone_size: once; cdr3_length: 17; d_call: TRBD2; j_call: TRBJ2-2; cdr3_nt: TGTGCCAGCAGTCCATGGACTAGCGAGATGAACACCGGGGAGCTGTTTTTT; cdr3_aa: CASSPWTSEMNTGELFF
v_call: TRBV6-1; clone_size: .; cdr3_length: 17; d_call: .; j_call: TRBJ2-1; cdr3_nt: TGTGCCAGCAGTGTATTTCTTGAGGGATTGGCCAACAATGAGCAGTTCTTC; cdr3_aa: CASSVFLEGLANNEQFF
v_call: TRBV6-5; clone_size: .; cdr3_length: 13; d_call: .; j_call: TRBJ1-2; cdr3_nt: TGTGCCAGCAGTCAGGGAGTTGCGGTCGGCTACACCTTC; cdr3_aa: CASSQGVAVGYTF
v_call: TRBV18; clone_size: .; cdr3_length: 13; d_call: .; j_call: TRBJ1-4; cdr3_nt: TGTGCCAGCTCACCAACTACTAATGAAAAACTGTTTTTT; cdr3_aa: CASSPTTNEKLFF
v_call: TRBV27; clone_size: .; cdr3_length: 16; d_call: .; j_call: TRBJ2-7; cdr3_nt: TGTGCCAGCAGTTCGGCCCCTTGGGACACCTCCTACGAGCAGTACTTC; cdr3_aa: CASSSAPWDTSYEQYF
v_call: TRBV27; clone_size: once; cdr3_length: 16; d_call: TRBD2; j_call: TRBJ2-1; cdr3_nt: TGTGCCAGCAGTCCGCTATCTAGCGGGGGTATCAATGAGCAGTTCTTC; cdr3_aa: CASSPLSSGGINEQFF
v_call: TRBV28; clone_size: .; cdr3_length: 11; d_call: .; j_call: TRBJ1-2; cdr3_nt: TGTGCCAGCAGTTTCCCAGGTGGCTACACCTTC; cdr3_aa: CASSFPGGYTF
v_call: TRBV6-5; clone_size: .; cdr3_length: 15; d_call: .; j_call: TRBJ1-1; cdr3_nt: TGTGCCAGCAGTTACTCGACTGGGGTCGGCACTGAAGCTTTCTTT; cdr3_aa: CASSYSTGVGTEAFF
v_call: TRBV6-4; clone_size: .; cdr3_length: 13; d_call: .; j_call: TRBJ2-7; cdr3_nt: TGTGCCAGCAGTGCCCGGACTGGCTACGAGCAGTACTTC; cdr3_aa: CASSARTGYEQYF
v_call: TRBV7-3; clone_size: .; cdr3_length: 14; d_call: TRBD2; j_call: TRBJ2-5; cdr3_nt: TGTGCCAGCAGCTTAACGGGAGGGATGGAGACCCAGTACTTC; cdr3_aa: CASSLTGGMETQYF
v_call: TRBV9; clone_size: .; cdr3_length: 16; d_call: TRBD2; j_call: TRBJ2-2; cdr3_nt: TGTGCCAGCAGCGTAGGTGCGGGAGGAGTCACCGGGGAGCTGTTTTTT; cdr3_aa: CASSVGAGGVTGELFF
v_call: TRBV14; clone_size: .; cdr3_length: 12; d_call: .; j_call: TRBJ2-1; cdr3_nt: TGTGCCAGCAGTAAATCAGCGAATGAGCAGTTCTTC; cdr3_aa: CASSKSANEQFF